These T cell receptor beta chains were read from a single sample in a study of CXCR3-negative and CXCR3-positive naive CD8 T cells. TCRdb reanalyzed the 5' RACE reads, giving one entry per CDR3 protein sequence and no DNA. The sample has 50,000 to 70,000 distinct CDR3 sequences, and its top ten clones hold about 0.57%. The sample consisted of naive CXCR3+ CD8+ T cells from blood. These receptors originate from a human donor in good health. Some clones in this sample may be carry-over from other donors' samples. The CDR3 runs from the conserved cysteine through the conserved F or W. Each record gives: clone size, V gene, J gene, CDR3 protein. Only part of the rows carry a size: once, few, many, or a class if the clone is expanded.

NA,TRBV15,TRBJ1-2,CATSPERQGAPNYGYTF
NA,TRBV18,TRBJ2-1,CASSPGAGSYNEQFF
NA,TRBV7-3,TRBJ2-1,CASSLGGRGSSYNEQFF
NA,TRBV5-6,TRBJ2-1,CASKMGDEQFF
NA,TRBV7-8,TRBJ2-1,CASSLEWGTVSYNEQFF
NA,TRBV5-1,TRBJ2-1,CASSLIGHEQFF
NA,TRBV5-1,TRBJ2-1,CASSPGWGGLYNEQFF
NA,TRBV14,TRBJ1-1,CASSHWTSNTEAFF
NA,TRBV6-6,TRBJ2-5,CASSYSGLAETQYF
NA,TRBV2,TRBJ2-1,CASSELPGQGFNEQFF
NA,TRBV10-3,TRBJ2-2,CAISERASGNTGELFF
NA,TRBV12-3/TRBV12-4,TRBJ1-5,CASSSNFSQHF
NA,TRBV12-5,TRBJ2-7,CASGLYGLGKSEQYF
NA,TRBV7-3,TRBJ2-7,CASSPSGFSNEQYF
NA,TRBV5-1,TRBJ2-2,CASSPDRRYTGELFF
NA,TRBV6-4,TRBJ2-1,CASSDGGANNEQFF
NA,TRBV12-5,TRBJ1-4,CASGSSGVGQVGKLFF
medium-sized,TRBV7-6,TRBJ1-6,CASSLDRTDPNSPLHF
NA,TRBV14,TRBJ2-5,CASSQDGGETQYF
NA,TRBV4-1,TRBJ1-5,CASSPLGGRGGQPQHF
NA,TRBV25-1,TRBJ2-5,CASNGGKRTQYF
NA,TRBV10-2,TRBJ2-7,CASSESPGAHLEQYF
NA,TRBV28,TRBJ2-7,CASSQSMGQGLPEQYF
NA,TRBV9,TRBJ2-7,CASSTPGQGNEQYF
NA,TRBV14,TRBJ1-5,CASSRVTVSNQPQHF
NA,TRBV14,TRBJ1-3,CASSLLIGNTIYF
NA,TRBV11-2,TRBJ2-7,CASSLGSGGTYEQYF
NA,TRBV14,TRBJ2-5,CASSQLWTSGDETQYF
NA,TRBV4-3,TRBJ2-7,CASSQGAGSSYEQYF
NA,TRBV29-1,TRBJ1-2,CSVGAGTLYTF
NA,TRBV9,TRBJ2-5,CASSGSGGAFETQYF
NA,TRBV3-1,TRBJ1-4,CASCDATNEKLFF
NA,TRBV5-1,TRBJ1-2,CASSADYWDPPEYGYTF
NA,TRBV4-2,TRBJ2-2,CASSRGRTMNTGELFF
NA,TRBV7-3,TRBJ1-1,CASSLASPNTEAFF
NA,TRBV12-3/TRBV12-4,TRBJ1-4,CASSLEREGEKLFF
NA,TRBV7-3,TRBJ2-1,CASSLRGSGLRDEQFF
NA,TRBV6-5,TRBJ2-4,CASRTVHKNIQYF
NA,TRBV27,TRBJ2-7,CASSLSVGRFYEQYF
NA,TRBV5-1,TRBJ1-2,CASSLGAAPAYGYTF
NA,TRBV11-2,TRBJ2-2,CASSLGTAHTGELFF
NA,TRBV15,TRBJ2-5,CATSRDHGEWTQYF
NA,TRBV6-5,TRBJ2-3,CASSTREGGGTDTQYF
NA,TRBV6-6,TRBJ1-5,CASREQGAGQPQHF
NA,TRBV7-3,TRBJ2-5,CASSFGLAGETQYF